Here is one T cell receptor (beta chain) with its context. Its specific antigen is unknown. Per-base qualities were not stored, and no clone one base away is much larger. Reading from cysteine to phenylalanine, the CDR3 counts 13 amino acids. Solely the CDR3 DNA is kept, with 39 bases framed from the first base. From the germline V gene, CDR1 is SQVTM and CDR2 is ANQGSEA. V sheds 6 bases and J sheds 1 base, leaving 12 bases between their ends. Stable Graves' hyperthyroidism was defined as no progression to ophthalmopathy during 18 months of follow-up. Hyperthyroidism patients were newly diagnosed, with disease duration under 2 months, and aged 18 to 65 years. Any patient with an uncontrolled infection, another autoimmune disease, pregnancy or lactation was excluded. Diagnoses were established on the basis of clinical symptoms, serum thyroxine and TRAb, thyroid ultrasound, and orbital computed tomography. PBMCs were separated from under 11 ml of fresh peripheral blood using Ficoll-Paque density gradient centrifugation. Trizol reagent was used to extract total RNA, and RNA quality was then checked on an Agilent 2100 Bioanalyzer.

The sample originates from a study of T cells in Graves' hyperthyroidism and ophthalmopathy (dated 2019 in TCRdb). Concerning the study at large: Peripheral blood was collected at initial diagnosis, before any treatment. TCR V-J signatures able to tell the groups apart were searched for in a discovery cohort of 90 to 100 patients, of whom roughly 42 had Graves' ophthalmopathy and 55 to 60 had stable Graves' hyperthyroidism. Prospective prediction of ophthalmopathy was tested in an independent validation cohort of approximately 18 hyperthyroidism patients and some 17 patients who later progressed to ophthalmopathy. For training and testing, the 100 or so patients in the discovery cohort were randomly divided in a 7:3 ratio. Thyroid tissue and blood T-cell repertoires from roughly 6 Graves' hyperthyroidism patients were also compared in the study. After sampling, hyperthyroidism patients received methimazole starting at 30 mg daily, and ophthalmopathy patients received high-dose intravenous methylprednisolone. The paper describes TCR Vbeta CDR3 sequencing of more than 120 peripheral blood samples, made up of 43 ophthalmopathy patients, some 76 hyperthyroidism patients and roughly 17 progressor patients. Beyond this particular receptor, the publication reports: No statistical method was used to set the sample size in advance, and investigators knew the group allocation. A model built on a 13 V-J signature distinguished ophthalmopathy from stable hyperthyroidism, reaching 85% to 90% sensitivity and approximately 81% specificity in cross-validation and 80%/75% in testing. In validation, the model predicted progression to ophthalmopathy with approximately 71% sensitivity and approximately 74% specificity, a median of approximately 6.7 months before onset. Most expanded thyroid clonotypes (frequency above 0.001) were also detected in blood, a finding suggesting that blood repertoires may reflect thyroid immune responses.

TCR beta CDR3 regions were amplified from RNA transcripts. The first round of RT-PCR for the TCR CDR3 was performed with the HTBI primer set and the Qiagen OneStep RT-PCR kit. A second multiplex PCR round built the libraries, followed by size selection and purification. Libraries were sequenced paired-end with 100 bp reads on an Illumina HiSeq2000. The study's own analysis went as follows. SOAPnuke was used to process the raw data, throwing out any read that contained adapters or uncalled bases, had a mean Phred below 15, or lacked an exact constant-primer or identifier match. High-quality paired reads were merged using COPE v1.2.5, and each unique nucleotide sequence was defined as a clonotype. Clonotypes were aligned to IMGT TRBV, TRBD and TRBJ reference segments using MiTCR v1.1. The analysis was restricted to V-J combinations with a frequency above 0.0001, which together covered roughly 99% of the repertoires. A TCS score was defined as the ratio between F50 (clonal expansion) and ExV (chaos), using BLOSUM62-based TCRdist between CDR3 peptides within each V-J. Welch's t-statistics and random forest reduced roughly 500 V-J features to about 12, which were used in a naive Bayes classifier (R e1071). TCRdb itself trimmed the public reads at Q25 with fastp, ran MiXCR and retained productive beta chains. Rows matching on CDR3 protein sequence are summarized as one entry with the most common DNA and genes. These V and J calls are TCRdb output, not the study's own analysis. The sample table shows roughly 720,000 distinct CDR3 sequences, and around a sixth are seen once. About 14% of the sample lies in the top ten.

Input material: blood. The clonotype comes from a man in his forties or fifties with Graves' hyperthyroidism. The sequence links TRBV29-1 to TRBJ1-2; the D gene is possibly TRBD1, with 6 bases matching. The DNA sequence reads TGCAGCGTAACCCCACAGGGTAACTATGGCTACACCTTC. The resulting protein is CSVTPQGNYGYTF.